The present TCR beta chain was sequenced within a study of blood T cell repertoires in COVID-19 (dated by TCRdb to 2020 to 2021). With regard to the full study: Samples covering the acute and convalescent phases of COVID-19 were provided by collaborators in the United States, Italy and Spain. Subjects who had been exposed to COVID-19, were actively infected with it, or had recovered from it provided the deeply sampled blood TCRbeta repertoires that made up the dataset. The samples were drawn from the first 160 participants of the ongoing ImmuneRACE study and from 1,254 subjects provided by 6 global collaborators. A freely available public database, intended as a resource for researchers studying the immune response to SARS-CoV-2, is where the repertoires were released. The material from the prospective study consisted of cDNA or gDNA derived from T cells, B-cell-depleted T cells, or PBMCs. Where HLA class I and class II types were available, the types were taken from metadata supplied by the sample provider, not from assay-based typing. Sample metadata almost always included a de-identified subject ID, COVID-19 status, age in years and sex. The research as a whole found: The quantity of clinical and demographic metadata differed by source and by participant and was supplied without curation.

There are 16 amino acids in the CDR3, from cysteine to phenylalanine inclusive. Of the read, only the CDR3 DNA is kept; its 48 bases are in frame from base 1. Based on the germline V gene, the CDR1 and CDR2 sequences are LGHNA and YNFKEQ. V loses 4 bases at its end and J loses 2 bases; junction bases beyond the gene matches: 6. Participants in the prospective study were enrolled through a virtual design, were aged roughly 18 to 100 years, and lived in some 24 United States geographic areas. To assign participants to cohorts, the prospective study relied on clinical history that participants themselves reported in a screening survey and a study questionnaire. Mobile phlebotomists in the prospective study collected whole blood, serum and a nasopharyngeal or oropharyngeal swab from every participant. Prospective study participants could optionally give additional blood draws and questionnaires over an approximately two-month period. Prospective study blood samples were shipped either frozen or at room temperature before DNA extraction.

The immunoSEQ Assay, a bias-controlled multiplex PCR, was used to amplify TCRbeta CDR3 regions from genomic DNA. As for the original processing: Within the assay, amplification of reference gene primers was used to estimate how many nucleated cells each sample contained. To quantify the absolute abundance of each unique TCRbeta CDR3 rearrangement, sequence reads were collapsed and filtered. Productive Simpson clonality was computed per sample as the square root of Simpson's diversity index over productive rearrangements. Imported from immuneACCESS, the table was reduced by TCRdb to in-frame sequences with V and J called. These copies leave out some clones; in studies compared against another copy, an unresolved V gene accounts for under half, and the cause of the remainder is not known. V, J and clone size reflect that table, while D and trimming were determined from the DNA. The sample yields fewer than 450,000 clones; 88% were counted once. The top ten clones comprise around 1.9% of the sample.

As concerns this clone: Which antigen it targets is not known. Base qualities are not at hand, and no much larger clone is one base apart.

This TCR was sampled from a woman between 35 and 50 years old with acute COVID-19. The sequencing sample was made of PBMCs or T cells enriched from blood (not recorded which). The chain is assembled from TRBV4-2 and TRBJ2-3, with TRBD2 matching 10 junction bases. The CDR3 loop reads CASSLSGGILTDTQYF. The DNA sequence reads TGTGCCAGCAGCCTTAGCGGGGGGATACTCACAGATACGCAGTATTTT.